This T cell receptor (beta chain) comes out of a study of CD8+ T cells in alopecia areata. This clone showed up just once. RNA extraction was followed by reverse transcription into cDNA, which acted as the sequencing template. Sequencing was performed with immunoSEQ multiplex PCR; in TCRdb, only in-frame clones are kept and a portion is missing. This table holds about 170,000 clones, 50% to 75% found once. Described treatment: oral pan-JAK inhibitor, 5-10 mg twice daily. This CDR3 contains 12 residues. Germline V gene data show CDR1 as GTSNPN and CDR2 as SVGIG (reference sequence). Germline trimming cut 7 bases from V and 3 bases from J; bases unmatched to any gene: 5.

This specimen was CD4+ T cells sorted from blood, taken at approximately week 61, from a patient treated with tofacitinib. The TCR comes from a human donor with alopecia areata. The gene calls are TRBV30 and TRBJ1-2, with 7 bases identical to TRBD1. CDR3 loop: CASDRRDYGYTF. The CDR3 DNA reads TGTGCCTCGGACAGGCGAGACTATGGCTACACCTTC. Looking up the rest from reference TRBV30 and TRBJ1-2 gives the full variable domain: SQTIHQWPATLVQPVGSPLSLECTVEGTSNPNLYWYRQAAGRGLQLLFYSVGIGQISSEVPQNLSASRPQDRQFILSSKKLLLSDSGFYLCASDRRDYGYTFGSGTRLTVV.